The 8 T cell receptor beta chains below all came from one sample that was sequenced in a study of T cell changes during pregnancy in multiple sclerosis. Generated by immunoSEQ multiplex PCR, the TCRdb table keeps only in-frame clones and is missing some. This table has about 36,000 clones, about nine tenths appearing once. Sequences were derived from CD4+ T cells from peripheral blood mononuclear cells, sampled in the second trimester of pregnancy. The origin of the receptors is a female donor in good health, enrolled as a control in a pregnancy study.

The chain couples TRBV29-1 to TRBJ2-3; 11 nucleotides line up with TRBD2. From germline, CDR1 is SQVTM and CDR2 ANQGSEA. The junction had 14 bases not matched to a gene; V was cut back by 7 bases and J by 2 bases. The CDR3 runs 17 residues. Here the CDR3 DNA reads TGCAGCGCCCCACTGACTAGCGGGAATCATATCACAGATACGCAGTATTTT. It is translated as CSAPLTSGNHITDTQYF.

V usage is TRBV13 and J usage is TRBJ1-3, with D unresolved. Per germline, CDR1 PRHDT and CDR2 FYEKMQ (reference sequence). This CDR3 region has 12 residues. The V end was cut by 3 bases, the J end by 11 bases, with 11 bases between. CDR3 residues: CASSFTGGPIYF. The CDR3, as DNA: TGTGCCAGCAGCTTTACCGGTGGGCCCATATATTTT.

V usage is TRBV7-9 and J usage is TRBJ2-6; D remains ambiguous. Germline CDR1 SEHNR, CDR2 FQNEAQ (reference sequence). The germline V and J ends were trimmed by 1 base and 13 bases, with 5 bases remaining between them. This CDR3 comprises 11 residues. CDR3 bases: TGTGCCAGCAGCTTAGAACAGGTCCTGACTTTC. This sequence encodes CASSLEQVLTF.

The chain joins TRBV5-8 to TRBJ1-1, with 9 bases that match TRBD1. The germline gives CDR1 SGHTS, CDR2 YDEGEE. The V and J ends lost 4 bases and 0 bases, in that order; junction bases with no gene match: 10. The CDR3 totals 17 residues. The chain's CDR3 is CASSPGQGRPMNTEAFF. Written as DNA, the CDR3 is TGTGCCAGCAGCCCAGGACAGGGGAGGCCCATGAACACTGAAGCTTTCTTT.

In its sample, this clone was seen a few times. This chain links TRBV7-8 with TRBJ2-1; 13 bases line up with TRBD2. J was trimmed by 10 bases and V by 1 base; bases with no gene match: 1. Germline loops: CDR1 SGHVS, CDR2 FQNEAQ. CDR3 length equals 14 residues. The CDR3 reads CASSLGTSGGEQFF. In nucleotides, the CDR3 is TGTGCCAGCAGCTTAGGGACTAGCGGGGGCGAGCAGTTCTTC.

This chain joins TRBV2 and TRBJ2-5; D call uncertain. CDR1 is SNHLY, CDR2 FYNNEI, per germline. The length of the CDR3 is 11 residues. V was pared by 6 bases and J by 5 bases, with 7 bases between. CDR3: CASRERETQYF. CDR3 DNA: TGTGCCAGCAGGGAACGGGAGACCCAGTACTTC.

V and J are TRBV6-5 and TRBJ1-2, with 10 nucleotides matching TRBD1. Germline values: CDR1 MNHEY, CDR2 SVGAGI. This CDR3 is 15 amino acids long. V was clipped by 5 bases and J by 4 bases; unmatched bases: 7. The CDR3 DNA sequence: TGTGCCAGCAGTAGTCCCGGGACAGGGGTCTATGGCTACACCTTC. Its translation: CASSSPGTGVYGYTF.

The chain links TRBV5-4 to TRBJ2-2; 10 bases are shared with TRBD2. The CDR3 is 17 residues long. The V and J ends lost 0 bases and 2 bases, in that order; junction bases with no gene match: 4. The germline V gene encodes CDR1 SGHNT and CDR2 YYREEE (reference sequence). CDR3 sequence: CASSLATSGDNTGELFF. CDR3 DNA sequence: TGTGCCAGCAGCTTGGCCACTAGCGGGGACAACACCGGGGAGCTGTTTTTT.